The entry below gives a single TCR beta chain sequence along with its context. Antigen: not known. The CDR3 has 14 amino acids. Trimming cost V 4 bases and J 7 bases; bases outside gene matches: 7. Germline CDR1 reads LNHDA; CDR2 reads SQIVND (reference sequence). The data derive from a study of cytomegalovirus exposure and HLA in healthy donors. Study-level findings and limits: Exclusion applied to some V segments, including TRBV6-2 and TRBV6-3, as they were indistinguishable. Fewer N-insertions (relative to the approximately 670-donor mean) were reportedly seen in an Asian-associated ancestry cluster in a later analysis. Later analysis suggested most CMV-associated TCR beta chains were HLA-restricted. Presence/absence analyses took donor sequencing depth as roughly uniform.

The PCR employed 60 Vbeta primers together with 13 Jbeta primers. The method was immunoSEQ multiplex PCR; TCRdb's version includes in-frame clones alone and lacks a portion of them. The sample lists 120,000 or so clones, roughly 80% occurring once. The sample was PBMCs. The sequence came from a woman aged 45 to 65 in good health and CMV-seronegative. The chain recombines TRBV19 with TRBJ2-1; 7 bases map to TRBD2. This chain's CDR3 is CASSTTGTNNEQFF. CDR3 DNA: TGTGCCAGTAGTACCACCGGGACTAATAATGAGCAGTTCTTC.